One sample yielded the 24 T cell receptor beta chains listed below, sequenced in a study of blood T cell repertoires in COVID-19. Using immunoSEQ multiplex PCR, the repertoire was profiled, and TCRdb retains in-frame clones only, with some absent. The data hold 200,000 to 300,000 clones, with 75% to 90% observed a single time. Sequencing input: peripheral blood. The receptors here all came from a man aged 25-40 years with active or convalescent COVID-19.

This chain links TRBV29-1 with TRBJ1-1; 7 positions match TRBD1. Germline V gene lookup returns CDR1 SQVTM and CDR2 ANQGSEA. The CDR3 sequence is 16 residues long. V shed 2 bases and J 0 bases; nucleotides not matched to a gene: 9. This chain's CDR3 is CSVETWGQRMNTEAFF. The DNA for the CDR3 is TGCAGCGTTGAAACATGGGGACAGCGAATGAACACTGAAGCTTTCTTT.

This chain links TRBV2 with TRBJ1-2, with 8 bases lining up with TRBD1. The CDR3 is 14 residues long. Germline lookup yields CDR1 SNHLY and CDR2 FYNNEI. The V gene end was trimmed by 1 base and the J gene end by 4 bases; junction bases not matched to a gene: 2. The CDR3 loop reads CASSEDRGTYGYTF. CDR3 coding DNA: TGTGCCAGCAGTGAAGACAGGGGGACCTATGGCTACACCTTC.

The gene calls are TRBV7-9 and TRBJ1-1, with D possibly being TRBD1 (5 bases). V was clipped by 5 bases and J by 4 bases, with 11 bases between them. The CDR3 has 13 amino acids. Germline assignment: CDR1 SEHNR and CDR2 FQNEAQ (reference sequence). The CDR3 spells CASSDGRATEAFF. The CDR3 bases are TGTGCCAGCAGCGACGGCAGGGCCACTGAAGCTTTCTTT.

The chain couples TRBV6-6 to TRBJ2-4; the match to TRBD1 covers 8 bases. J lost 8 bases, V lost 7 bases, and 16 bases had no gene match. This CDR3 is 16 amino acids long. The germline V gene has CDR1 MNHNY and CDR2 SVGAGI (reference sequence). DNA for the CDR3: TGTGCCAGCACCTCCCTACCAGGGGGCGCGATGGACATTCAGTACTTC. Translated: CASTSLPGGAMDIQYF.

This clone appeared a few times. Sequence at one end of the junction differs from germline and may be a read error. The chain uses TRBV10-1 and TRBJ1-2; D uncertain. There are 13 residues in the CDR3. Germline V gene lookup returns CDR1 WNHNN and CDR2 SYGVQD (reference sequence). The CDR3 loop reads CASSESTQLESAF. CDR3 bases: TGCGCCAGCAGTGAGTCGACACAGCTTGAGTCGGCCTTC.

V and J are TRBV3-1 (or the pseudogene TRBV3-2) and TRBJ2-7; TRBD2 matches at 8 bases. The J segment lost 4 bases and the V segment lost 1 base, leaving 6 bases of the junction unmatched. The germline V gene has CDR1 LGHDT and CDR2 YNNKEL (reference sequence). The CDR3 totals 15 residues. The CDR3: CASSQVFAGGYEQYF. DNA for the CDR3: TGTGCCAGCAGCCAAGTTTTTGCGGGGGGATACGAGCAGTACTTC.

The chain employs TRBV6-4 and TRBJ1-1; TRBD1 matches at 7 bases. CDR3 size: 15 residues. J gave up 1 base and V 0 bases, and 2 bases lay outside the gene matches. Per the germline V gene, CDR1 is MRHNA and CDR2 is SNTAGT. This chain's CDR3 is CASSDSRQGNTEAFF. In DNA form, the CDR3 reads TGTGCCAGCAGTGACTCGCGACAGGGGAACACTGAAGCTTTCTTT.

The chain carries TRBV6-6 and TRBJ1-1; D not certain. Germline-derived CDR1 and CDR2 are MNHNY and SVGAGI (reference sequence). The CDR3 extends over 14 amino acids. Trimming took off 2 bases at V and 0 bases at J, with 7 bases between the two ends. CDR3 coding DNA: TGTGCCAGCAGTTACGGAGATTTGAACACTGAAGCTTTCTTT. Its translation: CASSYGDLNTEAFF.

The CDR3 DNA sequence: TGTGCCAGCAGCCCAACTAGCGGGGAATGGGAGACCCAGTACTTC. Protein sequence: CASSPTSGEWETQYF. The gene calls are TRBV9 and TRBJ2-5, with 10 bases aligning to TRBD2. From germline, CDR1 is SGDLS and CDR2 YYNGEE. The CDR3 totals 15 residues. V trimming: 4 bases; J trimming: 5 bases; junction bases outside the gene matches: 8. Full variable domain (rest looked up from reference TRBV9 and TRBJ2-5): DSGVTQTPKHLITATGQRVTLRCSPRSGDLSVYWYQQSLDQGLQFLIQYYNGEERAKGNILERFSAQQFPDLHSELNLSSLELGDSALYFCASSPTSGEWETQYFGPGTRLLVL.

This chain uses TRBV9 with TRBJ2-5, with 11 nucleotides matching TRBD2. The V segment lost 4 bases and the J segment 2 bases; nucleotides outside the gene matches: 1. Germline CDR1 and CDR2: SGDLS and YYNGEE. CDR3 size: 14 residues. The CDR3: CASSLAGGQETQYF. The CDR3 DNA reads as TGTGCCAGCAGCCTAGCGGGGGGTCAAGAGACCCAGTACTTC.

The V and J genes are TRBV30 and TRBJ2-3; 8 positions match TRBD2. Germline-derived CDR1 and CDR2 are GTSNPN and SVGIG (reference sequence). The CDR3 is 14 residues long. V lost 1 base and J lost 5; bases outside the gene matches: 5. Written as DNA, the CDR3 is TGTGCCTGGAGTGCAACTAGCGGACGAGATACGCAGTATTTT. It is translated as CAWSATSGRDTQYF.

The rearrangement joins TRBV5-1 to TRBJ1-2; D is uncertain. Germline V CDR1 and CDR2: SGHRS, YFSETQ. V lost 0 bases and J 8 bases, leaving 11 bases between the germline ends. The CDR3 contains 13 residues. The CDR3 is CASSLEEGFGYTF. The CDR3 DNA follows: TGCGCCAGCAGCTTGGAGGAGGGATTCGGCTACACCTTC.

The genes are TRBV19 and TRBJ2-2; D is perhaps TRBD1 (5 bases). In germline, CDR1 is LNHDA, CDR2 SQIVND (reference sequence). The CDR3 runs 14 residues. Trimming cost V 4 bases and J 2 bases, with 8 bases left between them. CDR3 DNA: TGTGCCAGTAGTACTGGGGCCAACACCGGGGAGCTGTTTTTT. It is translated as CASSTGANTGELFF.

The J gene is TRBJ1-2, the V gene TRBV5-1; possible D gene TRBD1, 6 bases. This CDR3 region has 14 residues. V was trimmed by 1 base and J by 5 bases, leaving 12 bases between them. Germline CDR1 is SGHRS and CDR2 is YFSETQ. The CDR3 is CASSLTEQGYGYTF. DNA for the CDR3: TGCGCCAGCAGCTTGACGGAACAGGGATATGGCTACACCTTC.

The chain employs TRBV6-5 and TRBJ1-2, with D possibly TRBD1 on 5 matching bases. Germline V gene lookup returns CDR1 MNHEY and CDR2 SVGAGI. V dropped 11 bases and J dropped 3 bases, with 10 bases sitting between them. The CDR3 totals 11 residues. This CDR3 reads CASPGDYGYTF. For the CDR3, the DNA is TGTGCCTCCCCGGGGGACTATGGCTACACCTTC.

The chain joins TRBV5-8 to TRBJ1-1, with D unresolved. CDR3 length: 16 residues. The germline gives CDR1 SGHTS, CDR2 YDEGEE. V gave up 2 bases and J gave up 4 bases, with 18 bases separating them. The CDR3 region has the DNA TGTGCCAGCAGCTTTCGGTTTTCACGGGTAGGCACTGAAGCTTTCTTT. This codes for CASSFRFSRVGTEAFF.

V gene TRBV6-5 combines with J gene TRBJ1-2, with 7 bases matching TRBD1. Trimming took 10 bases from V and 10 from J; bases not matched to a gene: 9. CDR1 is MNHEY, CDR2 SVGAGI, per germline. This CDR3 comprises 11 residues. Here the CDR3 DNA reads TGTGCCACCAACCTACAGGGGTACTACACCTTC. Its translation: CATNLQGYYTF.

The chain combines TRBV6-5 with TRBJ2-2; 11 bases map to TRBD2. Looked up from germline, CDR1 is MNHEY and CDR2 is SVGAGI. Trimming cost V 6 bases and J 6 bases; bases outside gene matches: 6. There are 15 residues in the CDR3. The CDR3 nucleotides are TGTGCCAGCAGAGGACTAGCGGGTAGACCCGGGGAGCTGTTTTTT. Protein: CASRGLAGRPGELFF.

This clone showed up just a few times. The V and J genes are TRBV19 and TRBJ1-2, with D uncertain. The CDR3 sequence is 15 residues long. Trimming cost V 10 bases and J 0 bases, with 18 bases left between them. Germline V gene sequence: CDR1 LNHDA, CDR2 SQIVND (reference sequence). CDR3 sequence (DNA): TGTGCCACGGGAAATTCAGACCCAGCTAACTATGGCTACACCTTC. Protein sequence: CATGNSDPANYGYTF.

V is TRBV13 and J is TRBJ2-7; TRBD1 aligns across 10 bases. The germline gives CDR1 PRHDT, CDR2 FYEKMQ (reference sequence). Germline trimming cut 3 bases from V and 5 bases from J; bases unmatched to any gene: 7. The CDR3 is made up of 15 amino acids. CDR3 coding DNA: TGTGCCAGCAGCTTTCAGGACAGGGGGGCCCACGAGCAGTACTTC. Its translation: CASSFQDRGAHEQYF.

The rearrangement links TRBV11-2 to TRBJ2-7; TRBD1 agrees at 7 bases. V trimming: 4 bases; J trimming: 4 bases; junction bases outside the gene matches: 7. Per germline, CDR1 SGHAT and CDR2 FQNNGV. The CDR3 length is 14 residues. For the CDR3, the DNA is TGTGCCAGCAGCTCTTTCGACAGGGTGTACGAGCAGTACTTC. Translated, it gives CASSSFDRVYEQYF.

V usage is TRBV11-1 and J usage is TRBJ1-6, with 7 bases aligning to TRBD1. The CDR3 contains 15 residues. Per germline, CDR1 SGHAT and CDR2 FQDESV (reference sequence). Trimming at V came to 1 base and at J to 7 bases, leaving 4 bases not matched to a gene. The CDR3 loop reads CASSLGWDSNSPLHF. DNA for the CDR3: TGTGCCAGCAGCTTAGGATGGGACAGCAATTCACCCCTCCACTTT.

This clone was found a few times. The chain joins TRBV7-8 to TRBJ1-2, with TRBD1 as a possible D gene (5 bases). The CDR3 covers 17 residues. CDR1 SGHVS and CDR2 FQNEAQ come from the germline V gene. Trimming left V 5 bases short and J 4 bases short, with 23 bases between. The CDR3 DNA reads TGTGCCAGCAGCGTCCGACGGGGGACGGAGGCCGTCTATGGCTACACCTTC. Its protein is CASSVRRGTEAVYGYTF.

V usage is TRBV2 and J usage is TRBJ1-4; TRBD1 aligns across 10 bases. The J segment lost 4 bases and the V segment lost 8 bases, leaving 7 bases of the junction unmatched. Germline CDR1 is SNHLY and CDR2 is FYNNEI. CDR3 length equals 15 residues. The CDR3 DNA reads TGTGCCAGCTCGACGCGGACAGGGGGTAATGAAAAACTGTTTTTT. This codes for CASSTRTGGNEKLFF.